Presented here are 25 T cell receptor beta chains from one specimen sequenced in a study of cytomegalovirus exposure and HLA in healthy donors. Sequencing was performed with immunoSEQ multiplex PCR; in TCRdb, only in-frame clones are kept and a portion is missing. Here the sample spans roughly 100,000 clones, around 87% being singletons. Material for sequencing was PBMCs. Receptors were obtained from a young woman in good health and CMV-seropositive.

V and J are TRBV9 and TRBJ2-5, with 12 bases aligning to TRBD1. CDR3 length equals 16 residues. In germline, CDR1 is SGDLS, CDR2 YYNGEE. After removal of 3 bases from V and 5 bases from J, the junction contained 8 bases not matched to a gene. CDR3 sequence (DNA): TGTGCCAGCAGCGCCTTGGGGACAGGGGGCGGGGAGACCCAGTACTTC. Protein product: CASSALGTGGGETQYF.

This clone showed up just a few times. In nucleotides, the CDR3 is TGTGCCAGCAGTGCCAAAACAGGGTCCACTGAAGCTTTCTTT. Amino acid sequence: CASSAKTGSTEAFF. V and J are TRBV6-1 and TRBJ1-1; D may be TRBD1 (6 bases). This CDR3 spans 14 amino acids. Germline CDR1 and CDR2: MNHNS and SASEGT. Trimming removed 4 bases at V and 4 bases at J, with 13 bases between.

The chain uses TRBV9 and TRBJ1-1; D is possibly TRBD1 (6 bases). V dropped 2 bases and J dropped 0 bases, with 11 bases sitting between them. Germline lookup yields CDR1 SGDLS and CDR2 YYNGEE. The CDR3 totals 15 residues. Here the CDR3 reads CASSVTGLMNTEAFF. In DNA, the CDR3 is TGTGCCAGCAGCGTGACAGGTCTAATGAACACTGAAGCTTTCTTT.

This rearrangement joins TRBV18 to TRBJ2-2; D may be TRBD2 (5 bases). The CDR3 is made up of 13 amino acids. V was clipped by 0 bases and J by 8 bases, with 7 bases between them. Germline CDR1 and CDR2: KGHSH and LQKENI. The CDR3 reads CASSPPGRGELFF. CDR3 in DNA: TGTGCCAGCTCACCACCGGGGAGAGGGGAGCTGTTTTTT.

This chain's CDR3 is CASSFVENIQYF. In DNA, the CDR3 is TGTGCCAGCAGCTTCGTCGAAAACATTCAGTACTTC. V gene TRBV7-8 combines with J gene TRBJ2-4; D is ambiguous. The V and J ends lost 3 bases and 5 bases respectively, with 5 bases between them. This CDR3 comprises 12 residues. Per the germline V gene, CDR1 is SGHVS and CDR2 is FQNEAQ. Complete variable domain (other parts from reference TRBV7-8 and TRBJ2-4): GAGVSQSPRYKVAKRGQDVALRCDPISGHVSLFWYQQALGQGPEFLTYFQNEAQLDKSGLPSDRFFAERPEGSVSTLKIQRTQQEDSAVYLCASSFVENIQYFGAGTRLSVL.

This chain joins TRBV28 and TRBJ2-3; TRBD2 matches at 15 bases. The CDR3 runs to 19 residues. J was trimmed by 1 base and V by 3 bases; bases with no gene match: 8. The V gene's germline CDR1 is MDHEN and CDR2 SYDVKM. This CDR3 is CASSFPGLAGGPGTDTQYF. In DNA form, the CDR3 reads TGTGCCAGCAGTTTCCCCGGACTAGCGGGAGGGCCTGGCACAGATACGCAGTATTTT.

The chain links TRBV18 to TRBJ1-2; D might be TRBD1 (5 bases). Between the trimmed V and J ends, which lost 0 bases and 4 bases, there was a span of 12 bases. CDR1 KGHSH and CDR2 LQKENI come from the germline V gene. The CDR3 sequence is 15 residues long. The CDR3 DNA reads TGTGCCAGCTCACCACCGGGGGGAAGAGCCTATGGCTACACCTTC. Its translation: CASSPPGGRAYGYTF.

V is TRBV13 and J is TRBJ1-5, with D possibly matching TRBD1 (5 bases). V lost 3 bases, J lost 6 bases, and 12 bases lay in between. The CDR3 has 14 residues. Per germline, CDR1 PRHDT and CDR2 FYEKMQ (reference sequence). The CDR3 sequence: CASSFGPQAQPQHF. The CDR3 nucleotides are TGTGCCAGCAGCTTTGGGCCACAGGCTCAGCCCCAGCATTTT.

The chain couples TRBV30 to TRBJ2-3; maybe TRBD2 (6 bases). The CDR3 is made up of 13 amino acids. Germline CDR1 GTSNPN, CDR2 SVGIG (reference sequence). Trimming removed 5 bases at V and 2 bases at J, with 11 bases between. In DNA, the CDR3 is TGTGCCTGGTGCGGGGTCCCCACAGATACGCAGTATTTT. It specifies CAWCGVPTDTQYF. Combining the CDR3 with reference TRBV30 and TRBJ2-3 gives the whole variable domain SQTIHQWPATLVQPVGSPLSLECTVEGTSNPNLYWYRQAAGRGLQLLFYSVGIGQISSEVPQNLSASRPQDRQFILSSKKLLLSDSGFYLCAWCGVPTDTQYFGPGTRLTVL.

V and J are TRBV29-1 and TRBJ1-1; D call uncertain. The CDR3 length is 12 residues. Germline lookup yields CDR1 SQVTM and CDR2 ANQGSEA. V was clipped by 7 bases and J by 5 bases, with 14 bases between them. As DNA, the CDR3 is TGCAGCGGCGGAAACGGAGAGACTGAAGCTTTCTTT. Translated, it gives CSGGNGETEAFF.

The chain has TRBV7-6 and TRBJ2-1; 7 nucleotides align to TRBD1. With 5 bases clipped from V and 4 bases from J, the junction kept 11 bases outside the gene matches. This CDR3 contains 16 residues. Germline assignment: CDR1 SGHVS and CDR2 FNYEAQ. Written as DNA, the CDR3 is TGTGCCAGCAGCGCGCGAACCGGGACAGAATACAATGAGCAGTTCTTC. Encoded protein: CASSARTGTEYNEQFF.

In this sample, this clone turned up once. The V call is TRBV19, the J call TRBJ2-3, with TRBD2 matching 11 bases. Germline V lookup: CDR1 LNHDA, CDR2 SQIVND (reference sequence). The length of the CDR3 is 15 residues. The junction had 4 bases not matched to a gene; V was cut back by 4 bases and J by 4 bases. Here the CDR3 reads CASSKTSGEADTQYF. Written as DNA, the CDR3 is TGTGCCAGTAGTAAGACTAGCGGGGAAGCAGATACGCAGTATTTT. Variable domain in full (rest from reference TRBV19 and TRBJ2-3): DGGITQSPKYLFRKEGQNVTLSCEQNLNHDAMYWYRQDPGQGLRLIYYSQIVNDFQKGDIAEGYSVSREKKESFPLTVTSAQKNPTAFYLCASSKTSGEADTQYFGPGTRLTVL.

The J gene is TRBJ1-4, the V gene TRBV13; D might be TRBD1 (5 bases). This CDR3 region has 15 residues. Germline V gene data show CDR1 as PRHDT and CDR2 as FYEKMQ (reference sequence). V was shortened by 5 bases and J by 5 bases, with 15 bases between the two germline ends. CDR3 residues: CASSRSQGRNEKLFF. The DNA of the CDR3 is TGTGCCAGCAGCAGATCCCAGGGTAGAAATGAAAAACTGTTTTTT.

Judged by abundance, this clone is medium-sized (0.01 to 0.1%). The chain employs TRBV4-2 and TRBJ1-5; the match to TRBD1 covers 7 bases. J gave up 7 bases and V 0 bases, and 6 bases lay outside the gene matches. CDR3 length: 15 amino acids. Germline CDR1 LGHNA, CDR2 YNFKEQ. The CDR3 region has the DNA TGTGCCAGCAGCCAAGACCAGGGGGTTGGACAGCCCCAGCATTTT. Residues: CASSQDQGVGQPQHF.

The chain couples TRBV5-6 to TRBJ1-6; 10 positions match TRBD1. The V gene end was trimmed by 4 bases and the J gene end by 10 bases; junction bases not matched to a gene: 8. Per the germline V gene, CDR1 is SGHDT and CDR2 is YYEEEE. CDR3 size: 15 residues. The chain's CDR3 is CASSQEGQGKSPLHF. CDR3 bases: TGTGCCAGCAGCCAAGAGGGACAGGGGAAATCACCCCTCCACTTT.

The chain carries TRBV9 and TRBJ2-5; 7 bases align to TRBD1. Germline V CDR1 and CDR2: SGDLS, YYNGEE. This CDR3 has 12 amino acids. V was pared by 4 bases and J by 5 bases, with 2 bases of the junction left unmatched. Written as DNA, the CDR3 is TGTGCCAGCAGCTCACAGGGGGAGACCCAGTACTTC. Its translation is CASSSQGETQYF.

This sequence joins TRBV4-1 and TRBJ1-2, with 8 nucleotides matching TRBD1. V was pared by 6 bases and J by 2 bases, with 2 bases of the junction left unmatched. The CDR3 extends over 13 amino acids. Germline CDR1 and CDR2: MGHRA and YSYEKL. The CDR3 bases are TGCGCCAGCAGAGGACAGGGAAACTATGGCTACACCTTC. The encoded protein is CASRGQGNYGYTF.

CDR3 sequence reads: CASSSQGAAAGYTF. In DNA, the CDR3 is TGTGCCAGCAGCTCACAGGGGGCGGCGGCTGGCTACACCTTC. The rearrangement uses TRBV28 and TRBJ1-2, with 9 nucleotides matching TRBD1. The ends lost 6 bases at V and 7 bases at J; junction bases unmatched: 9. This CDR3 spans 14 amino acids. Germline lookup yields CDR1 MDHEN and CDR2 SYDVKM.

A few counts support this clone. The rearrangement uses TRBV5-1 and TRBJ1-4, with D perhaps TRBD1 (5 bases). The ends were cut back, 0 bases at V and 8 bases at J, with 11 bases in the middle. The CDR3 length is 14 residues. The V gene's germline CDR1 is SGHRS and CDR2 YFSETQ. DNA of the CDR3: TGCGCCAGCAGCTTGGGGGGCGTCGGCGAAAAACTGTTTTTT. Encoded protein: CASSLGGVGEKLFF.

The rearrangement joins TRBV9 to TRBJ1-3; possibly TRBD1 for D (6 bases). V was shortened by 5 bases and J by 4 bases, with 7 bases between the two germline ends. CDR1 SGDLS and CDR2 YYNGEE come from the germline V gene. CDR3 size: 12 residues. CDR3 sequence: CASRDRGNTIYF. The CDR3 nucleotides are TGTGCCAGCAGAGACAGGGGAAACACCATATATTTT. Variable domain in full (rest from reference TRBV9 and TRBJ1-3): DSGVTQTPKHLITATGQRVTLRCSPRSGDLSVYWYQQSLDQGLQFLIQYYNGEERAKGNILERFSAQQFPDLHSELNLSSLELGDSALYFCASRDRGNTIYFGEGSWLTVV.

This clone was counted once. The chain has TRBV11-3 and TRBJ1-3; D call uncertain. Germline-derived CDR1 and CDR2 are SGHNT and YENEEA. The CDR3 has 15 amino acids. With 5 bases removed from V and 1 base from J, the gap between germline ends came to 12 bases. CDR3 DNA: TGTGCCAGCAGCGCATACAGAGAATCTGGAAACACCATATATTTT. This codes for CASSAYRESGNTIYF.

With regard to this clone: The junction shows a germline mismatch at one end, possibly a read error. V usage is TRBV27 and J usage is TRBJ1-2, with 7 nucleotides matching TRBD1. The length of the CDR3 is 13 residues. CDR1 is MNHEY, CDR2 SMNVEV, per germline (reference sequence). Written as DNA, the CDR3 is TGTGCCAGCAGTTTCCGGGACAGCTATGGCTACATCTTC. As protein: CASSFRDSYGYIF.

Regarding this clone: Sequence at one end of the junction differs from germline and may be a read error. The gene calls are TRBV6-1 and TRBJ1-6; 10 bases map to TRBD1. The CDR3 is 14 residues long. The germline CDR1 and CDR2 sequences are MNHNS and SASEGT. CDR3 DNA sequence: TGTGCCGGCAGCTTTGGGACAGGGGTTTCACCCCTCCACTTT. Its protein product is CAGSFGTGVSPLHF.

In this sample, this clone turned up once. The chain recombines TRBV7-3 with TRBJ2-5; TRBD1 matches at 10 bases. V lost 5 bases and J lost 10; bases outside the gene matches: 7. The CDR3 length is 13 residues. In germline, CDR1 is SGHTA, CDR2 FQGTGA. CDR3 in DNA: TGTGCCAGCAGCCCCGGGACAGGGGAAAGCCAGTACTTC. Its translation is CASSPGTGESQYF. Based on the CDR3 plus reference TRBV7-3 and TRBJ2-5, the full variable domain is GAGVSQTPSNKVTEKGKYVELRCDPISGHTALYWYRQSLGQGPEFLIYFQGTGAADDSGLPNDRFFAVRPEGSVSTLKIQRTERGDSAVYLCASSPGTGESQYFGPGTRLLVL.

This chain joins TRBV13 and TRBJ2-2, with 11 bases identical to TRBD2. Germline V CDR1 and CDR2: PRHDT, FYEKMQ (reference sequence). CDR3 length equals 16 residues. V lost 5 bases and J lost 1; bases outside the gene matches: 3. The CDR3 sequence is CASSLLAGGNTGELFF. The CDR3 coding sequence is TGTGCCAGCAGCCTTCTAGCGGGAGGGAACACCGGGGAGCTGTTTTTT.